Following are 18 T cell receptor beta chains from one sample sequenced in a study of T-cell reconstitution after alpha-beta-depleted transplantation in children. Preparing the TCRbeta library involved the use of unique molecular identifiers. TCRdb used MiXCR to reprocess the PCR reads, holding one entry per CDR3 protein. In the table there are roughly 670,000 distinct CDR3 sequences, over 10% of which are singletons. The sequenced sample was PBMCs, obtained before TCRalphabeta/CD19-depleted stem cell transplant. The origin of the receptors is a girl aged 2-10 years with congenital amegakaryocytic thrombocytopenia, due to receive a stem cell transplant.

This clonotype was seen repeatedly, ten times or more. V is TRBV27 and J is TRBJ2-3; D is ambiguous. Germline V gives CDR1 MNHEY, CDR2 SMNVEV (reference sequence). CDR3 size: 11 residues. V gave up 10 bases and J gave up 5 bases, with 10 bases separating them. The CDR3 sequence: CATESLDTQYF. The CDR3 DNA sequence: TGTGCCACCGAATCTTTAGATACGCAGTATTTT.

This clonotype has ten or more counts. The V call is TRBV29-1, the J call TRBJ2-1; TRBD1 matches at 7 bases. J lost 13 bases, V lost 6 bases, and 6 bases had no gene match. Germline V gives CDR1 SQVTM, CDR2 ANQGSEA. The CDR3 is 10 residues long. CDR3 in DNA: TGCAGCGTGAGCAGACAGGGACAGTTCTTC. Translating gives CSVSRQGQFF.

In this sample, this clonotype turned up many times. The CDR3 DNA reads TGCGCCAGCAGCCTCGGGACAGGGGGCTTCAATCAGCCCCAGCATTTT. Its protein is CASSLGTGGFNQPQHF. V and J are TRBV5-1 and TRBJ1-5; 12 bases are shared with TRBD1. The CDR3 is 16 amino acids. Trimming cost V 4 bases and J 3 bases; bases outside gene matches: 5. From germline, CDR1 is SGHRS and CDR2 YFSETQ.

The chain couples TRBV4-1 to TRBJ2-7; no definite D call. V was shortened by 1 base and J by 1 base, with 23 bases between the two germline ends. The CDR3 totals 19 residues. Germline V CDR1 and CDR2: MGHRA, YSYEKL. The CDR3 sequence: CASSQGLIPPRRTSYEQYF. The CDR3 DNA is TGCGCCAGCAGCCAAGGCCTCATCCCCCCCAGGCGAACGTCCTACGAGCAGTACTTC.

This clonotype appeared a few times. J is TRBJ2-2 and V is TRBV7-7, with D possibly being TRBD1 (6 bases). CDR1 and CDR2 (germline): SSHAT, FNYEAQ (reference sequence). CDR3 length: 15 residues. V lost 4 bases and J 3 bases, leaving 12 bases between the germline ends. Here the CDR3 DNA reads TGTGCCAGCAGCTCAGGGGTTGGGGACACCGGGGAGCTGTTTTTT. It translates to CASSSGVGDTGELFF. Complete variable domain (other parts from reference TRBV7-7 and TRBJ2-2): GAGVSQSPRYKVTKRGQDVTLRCDPISSHATLYWYQQALGQGPEFLTYFNYEAQPDKSGLPSDRFSAERPEGSISTLTIQRTEQRDSAMYRCASSSGVGDTGELFFGEGSRLTVL.

This clonotype was seen a handful of times. This chain joins TRBV2 and TRBJ2-3, with D possibly matching TRBD2 (5 bases). This CDR3 is 13 amino acids long. V lost 0 bases and J lost 9, with 10 bases in between. Looked up from germline, CDR1 is SNHLY and CDR2 is FYNNEI. The CDR3 DNA reads TGTGCCAGCAGTGAAGCACCCCCGGGGACGCAGTATTTT. Encoded protein: CASSEAPPGTQYF.

This clonotype was recorded at least ten times. The chain joins TRBV20-1 to TRBJ1-1; D is unresolved. This CDR3 comprises 15 residues. V lost 0 bases, J lost 7 bases, and 18 bases lay in between. From germline, CDR1 is DFQATT and CDR2 SNEGSKA (reference sequence). The CDR3 region is CSARDPGRGANEAFF. The CDR3 bases are TGCAGTGCTAGAGATCCCGGTAGAGGCGCCAATGAAGCTTTCTTT.

This clonotype was recorded at least ten times. The chain recombines TRBV4-1 with TRBJ2-1; D not resolved. The CDR3 covers 16 residues. The V gene's germline CDR1 is MGHRA and CDR2 YSYEKL. V lost 2 bases, J lost 2 bases, and 13 bases lay in between. CDR3 protein: CASSQTTPVAYNEQFF. The DNA for the CDR3 is TGCGCCAGCAGCCAAACGACTCCGGTAGCCTACAATGAGCAGTTCTTC.

The rearrangement uses TRBV25-1 and TRBJ2-2; D gene ambiguous. CDR3 length: 15 amino acids. V lost 2 bases and J lost 5, with 12 bases in between. Per the germline V gene, CDR1 is MGHDK and CDR2 is SYGVNS. The CDR3 reads CASSENPGSTGELFF. CDR3 nucleotide sequence: TGTGCCAGCAGTGAAAACCCGGGCTCAACCGGGGAGCTGTTTTTT.

About this clonotype itself: Since a much larger clone is just one base distant, this may be a read error. It is likely a read error, because the conserved phenylalanine at the end of the CDR3 is missing. The chain has TRBV6-1 and TRBJ2-2; TRBD1 is a possible D gene (6 bases). This CDR3 spans 13 amino acids. Germline lookup yields CDR1 MNHNS and CDR2 SASEGT. Trimming removed 8 bases at V and 0 bases at J, with 7 bases between. The DNA for the CDR3 is TGTGCCAGCGGACAGTCGAACACCGGGGAGCTGTTTTCT. Protein sequence: CASGQSNTGELFS.

This chain uses TRBV12-3 or TRBV12-4 with TRBJ2-2, with D unclear. The CDR3 is made up of 16 amino acids. V gave up 6 bases and J gave up 6 bases, with 20 bases separating them. CDR3 protein: CASSHTPVDSAGELFF. The CDR3 bases are TGTGCCAGCAGCCACACCCCGGTCGACTCGGCCGGGGAGCTGTTTTTT.

The table lists this clonotype with many counts. CDR3: CASRTSGYEQYF. The DNA of the CDR3 is TGTGCCAGCAGGACTAGCGGCTACGAGCAGTACTTC. The rearrangement uses TRBV6-2 or TRBV6-3 and TRBJ2-7; 9 nucleotides align to TRBD2. Germline-derived CDR1 and CDR2 are MNHEY and SVGEGT. The CDR3 covers 12 residues. The V and J ends lost 6 bases and 3 bases, in that order; junction bases with no gene match: 0.

Many counts were recorded for this clonotype. The V call is TRBV7-8, the J call TRBJ2-7; D uncertain. Per the germline V gene, CDR1 is SGHVS and CDR2 is FQNEAQ. CDR3 length: 13 amino acids. The germline V and J ends were trimmed by 5 bases and 5 bases, with 13 bases remaining between them. The CDR3: CASSQGPLDEQYF. CDR3 DNA: TGTGCCAGCAGCCAAGGACCTTTAGACGAGCAGTACTTC.

Comment on this clonotype: This may be a read error, as it is one base from a much larger clone. V usage is TRBV29-1 and J usage is TRBJ1-2; 7 bases are a match to TRBD1. With 6 bases clipped from V and 12 bases from J, the junction kept 10 bases outside the gene matches. The CDR3 is 11 amino acids. Germline V gives CDR1 SQVTM, CDR2 ANQGSEA. The CDR3 reads CSVGTVEVHTF. The CDR3 nucleotides read TGCAGCGTCGGGACAGTTGAAGTTCACACCTTC.

This clonotype occurred many times. This chain uses TRBV5-1 with TRBJ1-1; D is undetermined. V dropped 4 bases and J dropped 0 bases, with 16 bases sitting between them. This CDR3 has 16 residues. Germline lookup yields CDR1 SGHRS and CDR2 YFSETQ. Here the CDR3 reads CASSPGGGIMNTEAFF. The CDR3 coding sequence is TGCGCCAGCAGCCCGGGAGGAGGGATCATGAACACTGAAGCTTTCTTT.

The table lists this clonotype with a few counts. The V and J genes are TRBV5-1 and TRBJ2-2, with D tentatively TRBD2 (7 bases). Germline CDR1 and CDR2: SGHRS and YFSETQ. This CDR3 is 16 amino acids long. Trimming took off 7 bases at V and 4 bases at J, with 20 bases between the two ends. The CDR3 loop is CASHPRGGESTGELFF. The CDR3 bases are TGCGCCAGCCATCCGAGGGGGGGAGAGAGCACCGGGGAGCTGTTTTTT.

The chain combines TRBV27 with TRBJ1-2; weak D call: TRBD1 (5 bases). Trimming stripped 3 bases from V and 0 bases from J, with 17 bases between. The germline V gene encodes CDR1 MNHEY and CDR2 SMNVEV (reference sequence). The CDR3 sequence is 17 residues long. The CDR3 DNA sequence: TGTGCCAGCAGTTTCTTGCCGCTTGGACATACTAACTATGGCTACACCTTC. Protein: CASSFLPLGHTNYGYTF.

The CDR3 loop reads CASSLVFRADTQYF. CDR3 bases: TGTGCCAGCAGCTTAGTTTTCAGGGCAGATACGCAGTATTTT. The gene calls are TRBV7-2 and TRBJ2-3, with a possible D match to TRBD1 (5 bases). Trimming took off 1 base at V and 4 bases at J, with 9 bases between the two ends. The CDR3 has 14 amino acids. CDR1 and CDR2 (germline): SGHTA, FQGNSA.